The 2 T cell receptor beta chains below were found in one sample sequenced in a study of blood T cells in healthy people across ages (dated by TCRdb to 2013 to 2016). Receptors were amplified or captured by 5' RACE. The listed sequencing device is Illumina HiSeq 2500. A second PCR of about 6 to 11 cycles was performed with a sample-barcoded 5' primer and a J-beta primer mix. TCRdb reanalyzed the raw reads on its own, using fastp at Q25 for trimming and MiXCR for clone calling, and kept in-frame beta chains. Here each entry gathers all rows of one CDR3 protein and keeps the most common genes and DNA. The sample has around 1,000,000 distinct CDR3 sequences on record, roughly 24% of them singletons. The ten largest account for around 0.75% of the sample. The same data also went into a second study, on T cells of mothers and their children.

Sequenced input: blood. These receptors originate from a girl aged 2 to 10 in good health.

The chain uses TRBV6-1 and TRBJ2-2, with a tentative D call TRBD1 (6 bases). CDR1 is MNHNS, CDR2 SASEGT, per germline. V lost 6 bases to trimming and J lost 2 bases, with 19 bases between them. This CDR3 contains 17 residues. CDR3 coding DNA: TGTGCCAGCAGATTCGCCCCTCCGGGGACAAACACCGGGGAGCTGTTTTTT. Amino acids: CASRFAPPGTNTGELFF.

This clonotype showed up just a few times. The V call is TRBV20-1, the J call TRBJ2-1, with D perhaps matching TRBD1 or TRBD2 (5 bases each). Trimming left V 6 bases short and J 0 bases short, with 15 bases between. In germline, CDR1 is DFQATT, CDR2 SNEGSKA (reference sequence). The CDR3 runs to 15 residues. The CDR3 loop is CSALFGASSYNEQFF. The CDR3 DNA reads as TGCAGTGCCCTGTTCGGGGCGAGCTCCTACAATGAGCAGTTCTTC.